The T cell receptor beta chain under discussion was sequenced for a study of somatic mutations in cytotoxic T cells in rheumatoid arthritis. Original handling: Patient CD8+ clones larger than 1% rarely matched published virus-specific TCRB sequences. The repertoire was sequenced with immunoSEQ multiplex PCR; TCRdb's copy has only in-frame clones and lacks some. V and J calls and clone size are copied from that table; D and trimming were computed from the DNA. The table records around 20,000 clones, about 85% of them present only once. Note on this clone: Its cognate antigen is unknown.

Isolation of the CD4+ and CD8+ populations was accomplished via positive magnetic bead selection, with purity assessed by flow cytometry. Broader study findings: Rheumatoid arthritis patients showed CD8+ clonality increasing with age, unlike healthy controls.

Trimming shortened V by 2 bases and J by 6 bases, and 13 bases separated the two germline ends. The CDR3 loop spans 13 amino acids. Germline CDR1 reads GTSNPN; CDR2 reads SVGIG (reference sequence). This receptor was taken from a man between 18 and 29 years old with rheumatoid arthritis. Sequencing input: CD8+ T cells sorted from blood. This chain uses TRBV30 with TRBJ1-2; D gene unclear. The CDR3 DNA reads TGTGCCTGGAGTACAAGGGTTGGAAATGGCTACACCTTC. This codes for CAWSTRVGNGYTF. The entire variable domain, with the rest obtained from reference TRBV30 and TRBJ1-2, is as follows: SQTIHQWPATLVQPVGSPLSLECTVEGTSNPNLYWYRQAAGRGLQLLFYSVGIGQISSEVPQNLSASRPQDRQFILSSKKLLLSDSGFYLCAWSTRVGNGYTFGSGTRLTVV.